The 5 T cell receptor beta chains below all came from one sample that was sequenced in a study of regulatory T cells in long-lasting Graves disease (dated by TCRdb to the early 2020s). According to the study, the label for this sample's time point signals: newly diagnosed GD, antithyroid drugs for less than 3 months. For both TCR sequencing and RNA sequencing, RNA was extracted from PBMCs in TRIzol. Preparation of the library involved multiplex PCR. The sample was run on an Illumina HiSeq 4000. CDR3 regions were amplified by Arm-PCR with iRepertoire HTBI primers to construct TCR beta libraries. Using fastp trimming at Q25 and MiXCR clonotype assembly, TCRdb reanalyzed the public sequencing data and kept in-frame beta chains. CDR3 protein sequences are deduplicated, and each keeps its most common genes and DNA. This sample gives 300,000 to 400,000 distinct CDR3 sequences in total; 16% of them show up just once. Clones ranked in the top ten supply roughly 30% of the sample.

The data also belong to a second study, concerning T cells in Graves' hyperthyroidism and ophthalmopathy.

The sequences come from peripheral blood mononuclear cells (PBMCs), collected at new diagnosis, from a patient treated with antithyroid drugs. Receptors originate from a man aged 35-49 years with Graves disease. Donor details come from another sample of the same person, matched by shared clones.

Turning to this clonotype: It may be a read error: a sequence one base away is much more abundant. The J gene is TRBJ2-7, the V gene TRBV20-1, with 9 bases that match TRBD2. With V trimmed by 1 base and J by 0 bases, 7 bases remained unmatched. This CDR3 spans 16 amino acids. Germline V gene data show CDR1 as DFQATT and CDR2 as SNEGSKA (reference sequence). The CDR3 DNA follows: TGCAGTGCTAGAGGTATTGCGGGGGGGCGCTCCTACGAGCAGTACTTC. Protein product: CSARGIAGGRSYEQYF.

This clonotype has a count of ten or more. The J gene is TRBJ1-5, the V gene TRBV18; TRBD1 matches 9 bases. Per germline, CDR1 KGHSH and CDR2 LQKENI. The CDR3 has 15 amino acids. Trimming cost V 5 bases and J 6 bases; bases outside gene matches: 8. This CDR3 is CASSGGQGSLQPQHF. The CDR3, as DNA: TGTGCCAGCTCAGGCGGACAGGGGTCCCTTCAGCCCCAGCATTTT.

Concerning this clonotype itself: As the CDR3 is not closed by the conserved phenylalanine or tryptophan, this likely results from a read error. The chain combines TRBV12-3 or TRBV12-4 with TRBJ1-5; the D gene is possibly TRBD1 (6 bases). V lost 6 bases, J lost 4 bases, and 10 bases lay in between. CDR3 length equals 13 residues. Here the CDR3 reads CASRGQTNQPQHS. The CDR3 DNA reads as TGTGCCAGCAGAGGACAGACTAATCAGCCCCAGCATTCT.

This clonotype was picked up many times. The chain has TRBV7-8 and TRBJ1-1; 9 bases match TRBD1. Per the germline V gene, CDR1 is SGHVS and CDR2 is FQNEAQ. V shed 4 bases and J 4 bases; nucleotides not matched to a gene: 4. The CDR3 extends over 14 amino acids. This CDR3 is CASSSDRGFTEAFF. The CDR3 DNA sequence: TGTGCCAGCAGCTCCGACAGGGGGTTCACTGAAGCTTTCTTT.

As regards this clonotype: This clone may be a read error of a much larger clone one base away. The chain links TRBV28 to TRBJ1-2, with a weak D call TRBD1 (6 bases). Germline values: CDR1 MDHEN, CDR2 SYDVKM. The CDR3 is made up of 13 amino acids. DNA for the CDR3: TGTGCCAGCAGCCGTGGGGGGCGATCTGGCTCCACCTTC. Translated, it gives CASSRGGRSGSTF.